This T cell receptor (beta chain) was recorded in a study of T cell repertoires in cytomegalovirus infection. Study findings and constraints: Cumulative frequency (of public TCR beta family members) identified carriers of CMV plus the relevant HLA.

Germline V lookup: CDR1 SNHLY, CDR2 FYNNEI. Trimming removed 6 bases from V and 4 bases from J, with 12 bases in between. The CDR3 length is 13 residues. A note on this clonotype: Its antigen is unidentified.

TCRdb called the reads again in MiXCR, with one record for every CDR3 protein. The data contain roughly 500,000 distinct CDR3 sequences, more than 15% of them singletons. Sequencing was done on a sample of CD8+ T cells from PBMCs. This TCR was sampled from a human donor in good health (CMV status not recorded). Some clones in this sample may be carry-over from other donors' samples. The chain joins TRBV2 to TRBJ1-2; D is unresolved. CDR3 sequence: CASSQPTSYGYTF. Here the CDR3 DNA reads TGTGCCAGCAGCCAACCAACCAGCTATGGCTACACCTTC.